This is a list of T cell receptor beta chains from one sample in a study of blood T cells in healthy people across ages. Each CDR3 protein gets one entry after TCRdb re-called the 5' RACE reads with MiXCR. The sample carries 600,000 to 800,000 distinct CDR3 sequences, about 21% recorded once. Sequencing was done on a sample of blood. These receptors were taken from a man between 65 and 79 years old in good health. Each CDR3 is given with its conserved first and last residue. A D gene is named only where the DNA matches it firmly. Clone size appears in some rows only: once, few, many, or a class for an expanded clone.

V,size,J,D,DNA,CDR3
TRBV28,many,TRBJ1-5,-,TGTGCCAGCAGTTTAGAACAGTCCGGCAATCAGCCCCAGCATTTT,CASSLEQSGNQPQHF
TRBV21-1,-,TRBJ2-7,-,TGTGCCAGCAGCAAAGAGCCGGGCCGCTCCTACGAGCAGTACTTC,CASSKEPGRSYEQYF
TRBV3-1,-,TRBJ1-6,TRBD1,TGTGCCAGCAGCGGGGGACAGGGGGCTTCACCCCTCCACTTT,CASSGGQGASPLHF
TRBV3-1,many,TRBJ2-1,TRBD2,TGTGCCAGCAGCCAGGGCTTTGGACTAGCGGGAGCCAGCTCCTACAATGAGCAGTTCTTC,CASSQGFGLAGASSYNEQFF
TRBV6-6,few,TRBJ2-1,-,TGTGCCAGCAGCTCCAAGGTGGGATTCTCCTACAATGAGCAGTTCTTC,CASSSKVGFSYNEQFF
TRBV28,once,TRBJ1-5,TRBD1,TGTGCCAGCAGCCCCCGGGACAGGCCGCGGTATGCCCAGCATTTT,CASSPRDRPRYAQHF
TRBV27,many,TRBJ1-4,TRBD1,TGTGCCAGCAGTTTGACAGGGGCTAATGAAAAACTGTTTTTT,CASSLTGANEKLFF
TRBV29-1,-,TRBJ2-7,-,TGCAGCACCCAAGACAGCTTTTACGAGCAGTACTTC,CSTQDSFYEQYF
TRBV5-1,few,TRBJ2-4,TRBD2,TGCGCCAGCAGCTCGGGGGGACTAGCGGGAGTAAACATTCAGTACTTC,CASSSGGLAGVNIQYF
TRBV10-3,-,TRBJ1-1,-,TGTGCCATCGGAACCGGGACGATGACTGAAGCTTTCTTT,CAIGTGTMTEAFF
TRBV20-1,-,TRBJ2-1,-,TGCAGTGCTAGTAGTTCCAATGAGCAGTTCTTC,CSASSSNEQFF
TRBV2,few,TRBJ2-1,TRBD2,TGTGCCAGAAGCGGGAGCCAAGGGTACAATGAGCAGTTCTTC,CARSGSQGYNEQFF
TRBV29-1,few,TRBJ2-7,TRBD1,TGCAGCGCAGGGACAGGGGGATCCTACGAGCAGTACTTC,CSAGTGGSYEQYF
TRBV5-1,few,TRBJ2-5,TRBD2,TGCGCCAGCAGCCTGTCGCCGGGACTAGCGTCTGGGACCCAGTACTTC,CASSLSPGLASGTQYF
TRBV28,-,TRBJ2-4,-,TGTGCCAGCACTCAACCAGGGCGAAACATTCAGTACTTC,CASTQPGRNIQYF
TRBV5-1,-,TRBJ2-3,-,TGCGCCAGCAGCTTGCGACAGGAAGCAGATACGCAGTATTTT,CASSLRQEADTQYF
TRBV20-1,few,TRBJ2-3,TRBD2,TGCAGTGCCAAGACTAGCGGGACGCAGTATTTT,CSAKTSGTQYF
TRBV5-1,once,TRBJ2-5,-,TGCGCCAGCAGCTTGGTCGTCAGCTACCAAGAGACCCAGTACTTC,CASSLVVSYQETQYF
TRBV20-1,-,TRBJ1-5,TRBD1,TGCAGTGCTAGAGAGGGGACAGGGGTCACTCAGCCCCAGCATTTT,CSAREGTGVTQPQHF
TRBV5-1,-,TRBJ2-7,-,TGCGCCAGCAGCTTGGATGTGGGAGGAATATACGAGCAGTACTTC,CASSLDVGGIYEQYF
TRBV9,-,TRBJ2-3,TRBD2,TGTGCCAGCAGCGTAGTCGAGGGAGGGCCAACAGATACGCAGTATTTT,CASSVVEGGPTDTQYF
TRBV18,many,TRBJ2-1,-,TGTGCCAGCTCCCGTGACAGGAGTGAGCAGTTCTTC,CASSRDRSEQFF
TRBV20-1,many,TRBJ2-5,-,TGCAGTGCTACCCCGGTTGGGGGAAGGCAAGAGACCCAGTACTTC,CSATPVGGRQETQYF
TRBV27,few,TRBJ1-1,-,TGTGCCAGCAGCCCCAGACAGGCCCGGGACACTGAAGCTTTCTTT,CASSPRQARDTEAFF
TRBV24-1,-,TRBJ1-2,-,TGTGCCACCAGTGACGGTGATAACTATGGCTACACCTTC,CATSDGDNYGYTF
TRBV6-2/TRBV6-3,few,TRBJ2-7,-,TGTGCCAGCAGTTACCTTGCAGGGTTCAACGAGCAGTACTTC,CASSYLAGFNEQYF
TRBV7-9,few,TRBJ1-1,-,TGTGCCAGCAGCCCCCCCGCCTTTTCGAGGGGATTGAACACTGAAGCTTTCTTT,CASSPPAFSRGLNTEAFF
TRBV11-2,many,TRBJ1-2,-,TGTGCCAGCAGCTTAGAGGCAGGAACCAACTATGGCTACACCTTC,CASSLEAGTNYGYTF
TRBV7-6,few,TRBJ2-1,TRBD2,TGTGCCAGCAGCTTACCGACTAGCGGGAGTGGTGAGCAGTTCTTC,CASSLPTSGSGEQFF
TRBV20-1,many,TRBJ2-7,TRBD2,TGCAGTGCCCAAGACCCCCAGCGGGGAAACTACGAGCAGTACTTC,CSAQDPQRGNYEQYF
TRBV2,few,TRBJ2-2,-,TGTGCCAGCAGTGAAGTTGGTGGGGACACCGGGGAGCTGTTTTTT,CASSEVGGDTGELFF
TRBV27,-,TRBJ2-7,-,TGTGCCAGCAGTTTAGGAGCGCTGGGCTACGAGCAGTACTTC,CASSLGALGYEQYF
TRBV6-1,few,TRBJ2-6,TRBD2,TGTGCCAGCAGTGCAAGGACTAGCGGGACTGGGGCCAACGTCCTGACTTTC,CASSARTSGTGANVLTF
TRBV18,few,TRBJ2-3,TRBD2,TGTGCCAGCTCACCACCTAGCGGGAGGTCAGATACGCAGTATTTT,CASSPPSGRSDTQYF
TRBV4-1,few,TRBJ2-1,TRBD2,TGCGCCAGCAGCCAAGATCCGGCCGGGACTAGATACAATGAGCAGTTCTTC,CASSQDPAGTRYNEQFF
TRBV5-1,-,TRBJ2-1,-,TGCGCCAGCAGCTTGGACCCGGGACCTCACAATGAGCAGTTCTTC,CASSLDPGPHNEQFF